These 23 T cell receptor beta chains came from one sample sequenced in a study of human CD8 memory T cell subsets. UMI-labeled 5' RACE was used, and it produced the TCR beta libraries. One entry per CDR3 protein, called by TCRdb with MiXCR from the 5' RACE reads. The sample contains some 7,400 distinct CDR3 sequences, under 5% of which appear only once. Sequenced material: CD8+ T cells from PBMCs. The receptors were sampled from a human donor in good health.

This clonotype was picked up a small number of times. V usage is TRBV10-3 and J usage is TRBJ2-5; 9 bases are shared with TRBD1. The ends lost 9 bases at V and 1 base at J; junction bases unmatched: 0. CDR1 is ENHRY, CDR2 SYGVKD, per germline. This CDR3 spans 12 amino acids. CDR3 coding DNA: TGTGCCATGGGACAGGGCCAAGAGACCCAGTACTTC. Its protein is CAMGQGQETQYF.

In this sample, this clonotype turned up many times. The rearrangement uses TRBV5-1 and TRBJ2-7, with D possibly being TRBD1 or TRBD2 (6 bases each). V lost 4 bases and J 4 bases, leaving 30 bases between the germline ends. CDR3 length: 19 amino acids. CDR1 SGHRS and CDR2 YFSETQ come from the germline V gene. The CDR3 loop is CASSLWGALPGREVYEQYF. The CDR3 DNA reads as TGCGCCAGCAGCCTTTGGGGGGCCCTACCGGGGCGCGAGGTTTACGAGCAGTACTTC.

This clonotype has at least ten counts. The V call is TRBV12-5, the J call TRBJ2-1; 13 bases line up with TRBD2. This CDR3 has 18 residues. From germline, CDR1 is LGHNT and CDR2 FRNRAP. V lost 2 bases and J lost 8; bases outside the gene matches: 12. The chain's CDR3 is CASGLRVLAGGPSYEQFF. In DNA, the CDR3 is TGTGCTAGTGGTTTGCGCGTACTAGCGGGAGGGCCTTCCTATGAGCAGTTCTTC.

This clonotype was recorded many times. The V call is TRBV18, the J call TRBJ1-2; tentative D call: TRBD1 (6 bases). This CDR3 is built from 14 residues. From germline, CDR1 is KGHSH and CDR2 LQKENI. V dropped 8 bases and J dropped 4 bases, with 17 bases sitting between them. DNA of the CDR3: TGTGCCAGCGGAACAGGGAGACGAATCTATGGCTACACCTTC. Encoded protein: CASGTGRRIYGYTF.

This clonotype was counted many times. V and J are TRBV7-9 and TRBJ1-4; D not certain. From germline, CDR1 is SEHNR and CDR2 FQNEAQ (reference sequence). V lost 4 bases, J lost 5 bases, and 11 bases lay in between. CDR3 length: 14 amino acids. The CDR3 spells CASSSDGVNEKLFF. For the CDR3, the DNA is TGTGCCAGCAGCTCCGATGGAGTAAATGAAAAACTGTTTTTT.

In this sample, this clonotype turned up many times. The chain uses TRBV24-1 and TRBJ2-1, with TRBD2 as a possible D gene (6 bases). Germline-derived CDR1 and CDR2 are KGHDR and SFDVKD. V lost 0 bases and J 8 bases, leaving 13 bases between the germline ends. The CDR3 totals 15 residues. CDR3 region: CATSDLTGDHDEQFF. The CDR3, as DNA: TGTGCCACCAGTGATTTGACGGGGGATCACGATGAGCAGTTCTTC.

The chain recombines TRBV5-6 with TRBJ1-2, with 8 nucleotides matching TRBD1. Germline CDR1 and CDR2: SGHDT and YYEEEE. The CDR3 is 16 residues long. V lost 0 bases to trimming and J lost 6 bases; unmatched junction nucleotides: 10. CDR3 bases: TGTGCCAGCAGCTTGGCTATTAATCCGGGACAGGATGGCTACACCTTC. Translating it yields CASSLAINPGQDGYTF. Supplemented by reference TRBV5-6 and TRBJ1-2, the full variable domain reads DAGVTQSPTHLIKTRGQQVTLRCSPKSGHDTVSWYQQALGQGPQFIFQYYEEEERQRGNFPDRFSGHQFPNYSSELNVNALLLGDSALYLCASSLAINPGQDGYTFGSGTRLTVV.

This clonotype was seen ten or more times. The rearrangement joins TRBV7-9 to TRBJ1-2, with D uncertain. The CDR3 is made up of 14 amino acids. Germline-derived CDR1 and CDR2 are SEHNR and FQNEAQ (reference sequence). The V end was cut by 1 base, the J end by 7 bases, with 13 bases between. The CDR3 loop is CASSLGGDLSGYTF. CDR3 nucleotide sequence: TGTGCCAGCAGCTTAGGAGGCGACCTTAGTGGCTACACCTTC.

This clonotype was counted many times. The chain joins TRBV19 to TRBJ1-2; D is perhaps TRBD1 (5 bases). V gave up 9 bases and J gave up 8 bases, with 16 bases separating them. This CDR3 has 12 amino acids. The germline V gene encodes CDR1 LNHDA and CDR2 SQIVND (reference sequence). The CDR3 coding sequence is TGTGCCAGCCAAGCCTGGGACGCCGGCTACACCTTC. Translated: CASQAWDAGYTF.

This clonotype was seen many times. The chain links TRBV7-9 to TRBJ2-1; weak D call: TRBD2 (5 bases). This CDR3 spans 19 amino acids. CDR1 is SEHNR and CDR2 is FQNEAQ in the germline V gene (reference sequence). V was cut by 3 bases and J by 0 bases, with 21 bases left in between. The CDR3 DNA sequence: TGTGCCAGCAGCTTCCCCCTGGAGGAGCTCGAGGTCTCCTACAATGAGCAGTTCTTC. As protein: CASSFPLEELEVSYNEQFF.

This clonotype was counted between two and nine times. The chain uses TRBV6-6 and TRBJ2-7, with 7 bases aligning to TRBD2. This CDR3 has 12 amino acids. J was trimmed by 5 bases and V by 8 bases; bases with no gene match: 6. Germline assignment: CDR1 MNHNY and CDR2 SVGAGI (reference sequence). The CDR3 DNA sequence: TGTGCCAGCGGCCGACTAGCCCACGAGCAGTACTTC. Protein product: CASGRLAHEQYF.

This clonotype has more than one count but fewer than ten. V and J are TRBV7-2 and TRBJ2-5, with no clear D. V was cut by 5 bases and J by 7 bases, with 14 bases left in between. CDR1 is SGHTA and CDR2 is FQGNSA in the germline V gene. The CDR3 covers 13 residues. CDR3 nucleotides: TGTGCCAGCAGCCCCGACCCTTTCGGGACCCAGTACTTC. This encodes CASSPDPFGTQYF.

This clonotype has a count of ten or more. The chain recombines TRBV25-1 with TRBJ2-7, with D possibly matching TRBD2 (6 bases). Deletions cut 6 bases from V and 6 bases from J, with 15 bases between. The CDR3 covers 13 residues. Germline V gene sequence: CDR1 MGHDK, CDR2 SYGVNS. DNA of the CDR3: TGTGCCAGCAGCCCGGGACTCAACCCCGAGCAGTACTTC. Translation: CASSPGLNPEQYF.

In its sample, this clonotype is medium-sized (0.01 to 0.1%). The V call is TRBV10-1, the J call TRBJ2-2, with D tentatively TRBD1 (6 bases). V lost 0 bases and J lost 9, with 11 bases in between. The CDR3 is 14 amino acids. The V gene's germline CDR1 is WNHNN and CDR2 SYGVQD (reference sequence). The CDR3: CASSESNRDWELFF. The CDR3 DNA is TGCGCCAGCAGTGAGTCGAACAGGGATTGGGAGCTGTTTTTT.

There are many counts of this clonotype. The V gene is TRBV20-1, the J gene TRBJ1-5; 7 nucleotides line up with TRBD1. The CDR3 is 14 residues long. CDR1 DFQATT and CDR2 SNEGSKA come from the germline V gene (reference sequence). The J segment lost 7 bases and the V segment lost 5 bases, leaving 11 bases of the junction unmatched. The CDR3 nucleotides are TGCAGTGCTTCCACCACCCGGACAGGCCAGCCCCAGCATTTT. Translating gives CSASTTRTGQPQHF.

The genes are TRBV29-1 and TRBJ1-2; 10 bases are a match to TRBD1. CDR1 and CDR2 from the germline V gene are SQVTM and ANQGSEA. The V gene end was trimmed by 6 bases and the J gene end by 1 base; junction bases not matched to a gene: 5. The CDR3 is made up of 14 amino acids. In nucleotides, the CDR3 is TGCAGCGTCACGGACAGGGGGATTAACTATGGCTACACCTTC. It is translated as CSVTDRGINYGYTF.

There are many counts of this clonotype. This chain uses TRBV7-9 with TRBJ1-1; D may be TRBD1 (6 bases). The CDR3 is 17 amino acids. Looked up from germline, CDR1 is SEHNR and CDR2 is FQNEAQ (reference sequence). Trimming cost V 1 base and J 3 bases, with 18 bases left between them. The CDR3 sequence is CASSLVVGGAPDTEAFF. The DNA for the CDR3 is TGTGCCAGCAGCTTAGTGGTCGGGGGGGCGCCGGACACTGAAGCTTTCTTT. The full variable domain, its missing parts supplied by reference TRBV7-9 and TRBJ1-1, is DTGVSQNPRHKITKRGQNVTFRCDPISEHNRLYWYRQTLGQGPEFLTYFQNEAQLEKSRLLSDRFSAERPKGSFSTLEIQRTEQGDSAMYLCASSLVVGGAPDTEAFFGQGTRLTVV.

The chain uses TRBV28 and TRBJ2-7, with D perhaps matching TRBD2 (6 bases). Trimming removed 4 bases at V and 7 bases at J, with 23 bases between. The CDR3 totals 16 residues. From germline, CDR1 is MDHEN and CDR2 SYDVKM. In nucleotides, the CDR3 is TGTGCCAGCAGTTCCCCCCGGACTATTTGGGGGTGGGAGCAGTACTTC. Amino acids: CASSSPRTIWGWEQYF.

This clonotype was seen many times. The chain joins TRBV7-9 to TRBJ1-5; TRBD1 aligns across 12 bases. Losses at the gene ends were 3 bases for V and 3 bases for J; bases not matched to a gene: 9. Germline lookup yields CDR1 SEHNR and CDR2 FQNEAQ (reference sequence). The CDR3 has 18 residues. The CDR3 loop is CASSFVPGQGANNQPQHF. In nucleotides, the CDR3 is TGTGCCAGCAGCTTCGTCCCGGGACAGGGGGCAAACAATCAGCCCCAGCATTTT.

This clonotype occurred a few times. The rearrangement links TRBV10-2 to TRBJ2-5; 9 bases fit TRBD2. V was clipped by 3 bases and J by 2 bases; unmatched bases: 13. This CDR3 is built from 18 residues. From germline, CDR1 is WSHSY and CDR2 SAAADI. The CDR3 DNA reads TGCGCCAGCAGTGACTACTATCTAGCGGGGCCCGTTCAAGAGACCCAGTACTTC. Amino acids: CASSDYYLAGPVQETQYF.

The CDR3 DNA reads TGTGCCAGCAGTTACTCCCGAAGGACTAGCGGGAGGAATGAGCAGTTCTTC. It yields the protein CASSYSRRTSGRNEQFF. The chain combines TRBV6-2 or TRBV6-3 with TRBJ2-1; 14 bases fit TRBD2. This CDR3 is built from 17 residues. Trimming removed 0 bases from V and 7 bases from J; junction bases left unmatched: 5. Germline V lookup: CDR1 MNHEY, CDR2 SVGEGT.

The chain is built from TRBV28 and TRBJ2-7; D is perhaps TRBD1 (6 bases). This CDR3 contains 14 residues. Germline V lookup: CDR1 MDHEN, CDR2 SYDVKM. Trimming shortened V by 6 bases and J by 3 bases, and 15 bases separated the two germline ends. This CDR3 is CASSLTSTGYEQYF. As DNA, the CDR3 is TGTGCCAGCAGCCTAACCTCGACAGGCTACGAGCAGTACTTC.

This clonotype was found many times. The chain combines TRBV20-1 with TRBJ2-7; D gene unclear. With 0 bases removed from V and 2 bases from J, the gap between germline ends came to 17 bases. The CDR3 sequence is 16 residues long. The germline V gene has CDR1 DFQATT and CDR2 SNEGSKA (reference sequence). CDR3: CSARDVKGSHAYEQYF. Written as DNA, the CDR3 is TGCAGTGCTAGAGATGTGAAGGGCTCACATGCCTACGAGCAGTACTTC.